The TCR beta chain described here comes from a study of cytomegalovirus exposure and HLA in healthy donors. Generated by immunoSEQ multiplex PCR, the TCRdb table keeps only in-frame clones and is missing some. The repertoire has some 68,000 clones, approximately 96% of them found once; the top ten carry roughly 1.4%. Points from the study as a whole: According to a later analysis, TCR clusters from the first cohort tended to co-occur in the 120 or so validation repertoires.

Concerning this clone: Its cognate antigen is unknown.

Trimming removed 5 bases at V and 3 bases at J, with 14 bases between. CDR3 size: 16 residues. Germline lookup yields CDR1 SGHVS and CDR2 FQNEAQ. The sample taken for sequencing was PBMCs. The rearrangement joins TRBV7-8 to TRBJ2-6; D possibly corresponds to TRBD1 (6 bases). The sequence was collected from a man between 18 and 29 years old in good health and CMV-seropositive. The CDR3 region has the DNA TGTGCCAGCAGCCCTAACCCGACAGGTGGGGCCAACGTCCTGACTTTC. The encoded protein is CASSPNPTGGANVLTF. The full variable domain, in which reference TRBV7-8 and TRBJ2-6 provide the parts outside the CDR3, is GAGVSQSPRYKVAKRGQDVALRCDPISGHVSLFWYQQALGQGPEFLTYFQNEAQLDKSGLPSDRFFAERPEGSVSTLKIQRTQQEDSAVYLCASSPNPTGGANVLTFGAGSRLTVL.